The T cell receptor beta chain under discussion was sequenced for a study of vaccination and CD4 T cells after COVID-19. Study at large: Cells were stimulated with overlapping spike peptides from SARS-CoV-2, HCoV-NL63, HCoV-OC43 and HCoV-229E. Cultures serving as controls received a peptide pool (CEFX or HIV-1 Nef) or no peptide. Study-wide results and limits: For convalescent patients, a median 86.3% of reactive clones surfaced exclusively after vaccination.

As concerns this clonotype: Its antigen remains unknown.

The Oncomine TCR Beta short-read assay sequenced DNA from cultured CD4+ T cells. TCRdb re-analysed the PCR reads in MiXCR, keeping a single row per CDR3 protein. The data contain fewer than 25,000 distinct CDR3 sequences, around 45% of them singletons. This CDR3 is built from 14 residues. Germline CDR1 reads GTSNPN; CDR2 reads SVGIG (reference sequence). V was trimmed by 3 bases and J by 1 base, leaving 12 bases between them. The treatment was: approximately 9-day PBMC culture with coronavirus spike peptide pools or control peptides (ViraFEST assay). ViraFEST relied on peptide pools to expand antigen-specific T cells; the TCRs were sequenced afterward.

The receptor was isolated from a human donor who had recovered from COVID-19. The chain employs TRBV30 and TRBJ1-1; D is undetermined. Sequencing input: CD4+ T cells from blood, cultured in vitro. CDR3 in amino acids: CAWSRPLSNTEAFF. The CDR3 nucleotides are TGTGCCTGGAGCCGGCCCCTATCGAACACTGAAGCTTTCTTT.